A selection of T cell receptor beta chains follows, all from one sample in a study of T cell responses to AZD1222 COVID-19 vaccine. The assay was immunoSEQ multiplex PCR, and TCRdb's table has in-frame clones only and misses some. The profile shows roughly 100,000 clones, around 86% of them singletons. Sequenced material: peripheral blood, taken 28 days after the second dose of the MenACWY control vaccine. The source of these receptors is an adult who received the MenACWY meningococcal vaccine as a control. Both conserved end residues are part of each CDR3. The D gene is left open where the match is weak. Size values are once, few and many counts, or a class for expanded clones, and some rows have none.

j_call clone_size d_call v_call cdr3_aa cdr3_nt
TRBJ2-1 NA NA TRBV20-1 CSARGWDEQFF TGCAGTGCTAGAGGGTGGGATGAGCAGTTCTTC
TRBJ1-1 NA TRBD1 TRBV27 CASSPNRGKTEAFF TGTGCCAGCAGCCCTAACAGGGGAAAGACTGAAGCTTTCTTT
TRBJ2-7 large NA TRBV27 CASSSGPYYEQYF TGTGCCAGCAGTTCCGGGCCCTATTACGAGCAGTACTTC
TRBJ1-2 NA NA TRBV10-1 CASSPGRGDGYTF TGCGCCAGCAGCCCCGGGAGGGGGGATGGCTACACCTTC
TRBJ1-2 NA TRBD1 TRBV9 CASSVLPDRGSNYGYTF TGTGCCAGCAGCGTATTACCCGACAGGGGTTCAAACTATGGCTACACCTTC
TRBJ2-3 NA NA TRBV28 CASSLGDTQYF TGTGCCAGCAGCCTGGGTGATACGCAGTATTTT
TRBJ1-4 NA NA TRBV3-1/TRBV3-2 CASSRDFNEKLFF TGTGCCAGCAGTCGGGACTTTAATGAAAAACTGTTTTTT
TRBJ2-1 NA TRBD2 TRBV7-9 CASSLDPGLAGANEQFF TGTGCCAGCAGCTTAGACCCCGGGCTAGCGGGGGCCAATGAGCAGTTCTTC
TRBJ1-5 NA NA TRBV2 CASSVMEAQHF TGTGCCAGCAGTGTTATGGAAGCCCAGCATTTT
TRBJ2-5 NA NA TRBV21-1 CASSKVPYYGTSGPLTQYF TGTGCCAGCAGCAAAGTGCCCTATTACGGGACTAGCGGGCCTCTGACCCAGTACTTC
TRBJ1-3 NA NA TRBV6-6 CASSYFEGSGNTIYF TGTGCCAGCAGTTACTTCGAGGGATCCGGAAACACCATATATTTT
TRBJ2-5 NA NA TRBV7-2 CASSPERREETQYF TGTGCCAGCAGCCCCGAGAGGAGGGAGGAGACCCAGTACTTC
TRBJ2-7 NA TRBD2 TRBV3-1/TRBV3-2 CASSPRASGGYEQYF TGTGCCAGCAGCCCTCGGGCATCGGGGGGCTACGAGCAGTACTTC
TRBJ1-2 NA NA TRBV4-1 CASSPRGDYGYTF TGCGCCAGCAGTCCCAGGGGAGACTATGGCTACACCTTC
TRBJ1-2 NA TRBD1 TRBV2 CASSVQGVRYYGYTF TGTGCCAGCAGTGTGCAGGGGGTGCGCTACTATGGCTACACCTTC
TRBJ2-7 NA NA TRBV6-6 CASSVTYEQYF TGTGCCAGCAGTGTCACCTACGAGCAGTACTTC
TRBJ1-2 NA NA TRBV7-6 CASSPNRDAPGYTF TGTGCCAGCAGCCCCAACCGGGACGCTCCTGGCTACACCTTC
TRBJ2-5 NA TRBD1 TRBV7-2 CASSLGHRGSETQYF TGTGCCAGCAGCTTAGGCCACAGGGGGAGCGAGACCCAGTACTTC
TRBJ2-2 NA TRBD1 TRBV2 CASSFRQGATGELFF TGTGCCAGCAGTTTTAGACAGGGGGCGACCGGGGAGCTGTTTTTT
TRBJ2-3 NA NA TRBV5-5 CASSLVSTDTQYF TGTGCCAGCAGCTTGGTCAGCACAGATACGCAGTATTTT
TRBJ1-2 once NA TRBV4-3 CASSRGPGADYGYTF TGCGCCAGCAGCCGTGGACCGGGGGCGGACTATGGCTACACCTTC
TRBJ2-7 NA NA TRBV19 CASSIIQGNVIEQYF TGTGCCAGTAGTATCATACAGGGTAACGTGATCGAGCAGTACTTC
TRBJ1-4 NA NA TRBV13 CASSLRQITNEKLFF TGTGCCAGCAGCCTCCGACAGATAACTAATGAAAAACTGTTTTTT
TRBJ1-5 NA TRBD1 TRBV18 CASSPPGQPLGQPQHF TGTGCCAGCTCACCACCGGGACAGCCCCTGGGGCAGCCCCAGCATTTT
TRBJ2-1 NA TRBD2 TRBV2 CASSEPLAGGNNEQFF TGTGCCAGCAGTGAACCCCTAGCGGGGGGAAACAATGAGCAGTTCTTC
TRBJ1-2 NA NA TRBV7-2 CASSAEGRGNYGYTF TGTGCCAGCAGCGCCGAAGGACGGGGTAACTATGGCTACACCTTC
TRBJ1-1 NA NA TRBV19 CASSRSRGNTEAFF TGTGCCAGTAGTAGATCCCGAGGGAACACTGAAGCTTTCTTT
TRBJ1-3 NA TRBD1 TRBV19 CASTLALGTGHSGNTIYF TGTGCCAGTACCCTGGCTCTGGGGACAGGGCACTCTGGAAACACCATATATTTT
TRBJ1-5 NA TRBD1 TRBV19 CASSTAGGSNQPQHF TGTGCCAGTAGTACTGCAGGGGGGAGCAATCAGCCCCAGCATTTT
TRBJ2-2 NA NA TRBV11-3 CASSPDTGSGVTGELFF TGTGCCAGCAGCCCCGACACTGGCAGCGGTGTCACCGGGGAGCTGTTTTTT
TRBJ2-1 NA TRBD2 TRBV24-1 CATSDSGTSKNNEQFF TGTGCCACCAGTGATTCAGGGACTAGCAAAAACAATGAGCAGTTCTTC
TRBJ2-1 NA NA TRBV4-1 CASSQDGQGNNEQFF TGCGCCAGCAGCCAAGATGGGCAGGGGAACAATGAGCAGTTCTTC
TRBJ2-2 once NA TRBV11-1 CASSSSEGRLAGELFF TGTGCCAGCAGCTCCTCTGAGGGGCGCCTCGCCGGGGAGCTGTTTTTT
TRBJ1-5 NA TRBD1 TRBV25-1 CASGHDRGDQPQHF TGTGCCAGCGGTCACGACAGGGGTGATCAGCCCCAGCATTTT
TRBJ1-2 NA NA TRBV7-9 CASSLSGSGYTF TGTGCCAGCAGCTTATCAGGGAGCGGCTACACCTTC
TRBJ1-3 NA NA TRBV19 CASSDGDLNSGNTIYF TGTGCCAGTAGTGACGGGGATCTGAACTCTGGAAACACCATATATTTT
TRBJ2-1 NA NA TRBV6-5 CASSYSGRSEQFF TGTGCCAGCAGTTACTCAGGGAGGAGTGAGCAGTTCTTC
TRBJ2-7 NA TRBD1 TRBV5-5 CASSLQGVVYEQYF TGTGCCAGCAGCTTGCAGGGGGTCGTCTACGAGCAGTACTTC
TRBJ2-7 NA NA TRBV7-2 CASSLAGGLTPYEQYF TGTGCCAGCAGCTTAGCCGGGGGCCTTACCCCCTACGAGCAGTACTTC
TRBJ2-3 NA TRBD1 TRBV7-3 CASSLQGAGDTQYF TGTGCCAGCAGCTTACAGGGGGCTGGAGATACGCAGTATTTT
TRBJ1-5 NA TRBD1 TRBV2 CASSRPGQVQGPQHF TGTGCCAGCAGTAGACCGGGACAGGTTCAGGGGCCCCAGCATTTT
TRBJ2-7 NA TRBD1 TRBV18 CASSPRQGGTYEQYF TGTGCCAGCTCACCCCGACAGGGGGGAACCTACGAGCAGTACTTC